Listed here is a single TCR beta chain. TCRdb's copy holds only in-frame clones and misses some; the assay was immunoSEQ multiplex PCR. In the table there are 170,000 or so clones, approximately 78% of which are singletons. This sample is part of a study of blood T cell repertoires in COVID-19. At the level of the study: From T cells, B-cell-depleted T cells, or PBMCs came the material, which was cDNA or gDNA.

The study drew participants aged about 18 to 89 years from under 30 US areas. The length of the CDR3 is 16 residues. V shed 4 bases, J shed 2 bases, and the junction held 13 bases outside the gene matches. Germline CDR1 and CDR2: SQVTM and ANQGSEA. The clonotype was recovered from a woman aged 50 to 60 who had recovered from COVID-19. V is TRBV29-1 and J is TRBJ2-7; TRBD2 matches 8 bases. Sequencing was done on a sample of PBMCs or T cells enriched from blood (not recorded which). CDR3 DNA: TGCAGCGTTGGTTTAGTCCCCGGGGGGGGGACCTACGAGCAGTACTTC. Protein sequence: CSVGLVPGGGTYEQYF.